The 28 T cell receptor beta chains below come from one sample, sequenced in a study of identical twins. TCRdb redid the calling of the 5' RACE reads with MiXCR, one entry per CDR3 protein. The repertoire holds 310,000 or so distinct CDR3 sequences, with under 9% as singletons. These data also featured in a second study, about yellow fever vaccine responses in identical twins.

The sample comprised memory (CD45RO+) T cells sorted from blood. These TCRs come from a woman aged 18-29 years in good health.

The sample holds a few counts of this clonotype. The chain is built from TRBV27 and TRBJ1-2; 10 bases are shared with TRBD1. The V and J ends lost 2 bases and 8 bases, in that order; junction bases with no gene match: 5. CDR3 length: 14 amino acids. The germline CDR1 and CDR2 sequences are MNHEY and SMNVEV (reference sequence). CDR3 sequence reads: CASSLRGQGIGYTF. The CDR3 DNA is TGTGCCAGCAGTTTAAGGGGACAGGGGATAGGCTACACCTTC.

The chain uses TRBV7-9 and TRBJ2-1; tentatively, D is TRBD1 (5 bases). Per the germline V gene, CDR1 is SEHNR and CDR2 is FQNEAQ (reference sequence). CDR3 length equals 14 residues. V lost 5 bases and J 8 bases, leaving 16 bases between the germline ends. The CDR3 is CASSNGHKSDEQFF. The DNA of the CDR3 is TGTGCCAGCAGCAATGGACACAAATCAGATGAGCAGTTCTTC. Full variable domain (outside the CDR3, taken from reference TRBV7-9 and TRBJ2-1): DTGVSQNPRHKITKRGQNVTFRCDPISEHNRLYWYRQTLGQGPEFLTYFQNEAQLEKSRLLSDRFSAERPKGSFSTLEIQRTEQGDSAMYLCASSNGHKSDEQFFGPGTRLTVL.

This clonotype has just a few counts. This chain links TRBV21-1 with TRBJ1-4; the listed D gene, TRBD1, was not tested against the DNA. TRBV21-1 is marked as a pseudogene. The CDR3 consists of 14 residues. CDR3 protein: CASSDPGGDWRLFF. CDR3 DNA sequence: TGTGCCAGCAGCGATCCAGGGGGGGATTGGCGGCTGTTTTTT.

This clonotype came up a few times. The chain carries TRBV3-1 and TRBJ2-5; 14 bases are a match to TRBD2. CDR1 is LGHDT and CDR2 is YNNKEL in the germline V gene (reference sequence). This CDR3 has 16 amino acids. The ends lost 5 bases at V and 1 base at J; junction bases unmatched: 3. CDR3 protein: CASSWTSGGFQETQYF. CDR3 sequence (DNA): TGTGCCAGCAGCTGGACTAGCGGGGGGTTCCAAGAGACCCAGTACTTC.

The rearrangement uses TRBV3-1 and TRBJ2-5; no definite D call. CDR1 is LGHDT and CDR2 is YNNKEL in the germline V gene (reference sequence). V lost 1 base and J lost 3, with 12 bases in between. This CDR3 is built from 15 residues. The CDR3 DNA reads TGTGCCAGCAGCCAAGTACCGGGTAAAAAAGAGACCCAGTACTTC. It yields the protein CASSQVPGKKETQYF.

The rearrangement uses TRBV6-4 and TRBJ2-1; 8 bases agree with TRBD2. Unmatched junction bases numbered 12, after V lost 6 bases and J lost 8 bases. CDR1 is MRHNA and CDR2 is SNTAGT in the germline V gene. This CDR3 has 15 amino acids. The CDR3 reads CASSYTGGGRDEQFF. The CDR3 DNA sequence: TGTGCCAGCAGCTACACCGGCGGGGGGAGGGATGAGCAGTTCTTC.

The chain combines TRBV12-3 or TRBV12-4 with TRBJ1-1; the D is unclear. Trimming removed 4 bases at V and 4 bases at J, with 7 bases between. CDR3 length equals 12 residues. CDR3 region: CASSSVGTEAFF. The CDR3 DNA is TGTGCCAGCAGTTCGGTGGGCACTGAAGCTTTCTTT.

This clonotype appeared many times. The rearrangement links TRBV12-3 or TRBV12-4 to TRBJ1-1; 8 positions agree with TRBD1. The CDR3 runs 14 residues. Trimming took 6 bases from V and 2 from J; bases not matched to a gene: 5. In nucleotides, the CDR3 is TGTGCCAGCAGCACCGGGACAGGTAACACTGAAGCTTTCTTT. Translation: CASSTGTGNTEAFF.

This clonotype has more than one count but fewer than ten. This chain connects TRBV6-5 to TRBJ2-5; 10 bases fit TRBD1. Germline V gene lookup returns CDR1 MNHEY and CDR2 SVGAGI. V shed 2 bases and J 5 bases; nucleotides not matched to a gene: 2. The CDR3 is 14 amino acids. Here the CDR3 DNA reads TGTGCCAGCAGTTACGGGACAGGGGCTGAGACCCAGTACTTC. Amino acids: CASSYGTGAETQYF.

This clonotype has only a few counts. The chain couples TRBV12-3 or TRBV12-4 to TRBJ2-7, with a possible D match to TRBD2 (5 bases). This CDR3 has 14 amino acids. V was clipped by 5 bases and J by 2 bases, with 13 bases between them. The CDR3 nucleotides are TGTGCCAGCAGTCCCCCGGGGAGTACCTACGAGCAGTACGTC. It codes for CASSPPGSTYEQYV.

This clonotype was seen repeatedly, ten times or more. This chain uses TRBV5-1 with TRBJ2-2, with TRBD2 as a possible D gene (5 bases). Trimming shortened V by 5 bases and J by 6 bases, and 17 bases separated the two germline ends. Germline V lookup: CDR1 SGHRS, CDR2 YFSETQ. The CDR3 has 15 amino acids. Here the CDR3 DNA reads TGCGCCAGCAGTCCGAGTGGAGGAAACGCCGGGGAGCTGTTTTTT. Protein sequence: CASSPSGGNAGELFF.

As concerns this clonotype: This could be a read error, since a much larger clone is one nucleotide away. This chain uses TRBV11-2 with TRBJ1-2; TRBD1 agrees at 10 bases. Germline CDR1 is SGHAT and CDR2 is FQNNGV. The CDR3 is 14 amino acids. CDR3 nucleotide sequence: TGTGCCTGCAGCTCACAGACAGGGGGCATTGGCTACACCTTC. Its protein product is CACSSQTGGIGYTF. The variable domain in full, with the rest retrieved from reference TRBV11-2 and TRBJ1-2, is EAGVAQSPRYKIIEKRQSVAFWCNPISGHATLYWYQQILGQGPKLLIQFQNNGVVDDSQLPKDRFSAERLKGVDSTLKIQPAKLEDSAVYLCACSSQTGGIGYTFGSGTRLTVV.

This clonotype was observed many times. This chain uses TRBV15 with TRBJ2-1; either TRBD1 or TRBD2 may fit D (5 bases each). The CDR3 contains 15 residues. Trimming left V 0 bases short and J 1 base short, with 7 bases between. Germline V lookup: CDR1 LNHNV, CDR2 YYDKDF (reference sequence). The CDR3 DNA sequence: TGTGCCACCAGCAGAGAAGGGGAGTCCTACAATGAGCAGTTCTTC. Its protein product is CATSREGESYNEQFF.

This clonotype was counted only a few times. This chain connects TRBV11-2 to TRBJ2-5, with 7 bases matching TRBD2. Germline CDR1 reads SGHAT; CDR2 reads FQNNGV. Trimming took 0 bases from V and 2 from J; bases not matched to a gene: 9. This CDR3 has 17 residues. DNA for the CDR3: TGTGCCAGCAGCTTAGATGGTATAGGACTAGGTCAAGAGACCCAGTACTTC. Amino acid sequence: CASSLDGIGLGQETQYF.

This chain links TRBV6-4 with TRBJ2-1, with 15 bases matching TRBD2. CDR3 length equals 19 residues. Germline V lookup: CDR1 MRHNA, CDR2 SNTAGT. CDR3 coding DNA: TGTACCATCTGTTTTTGGGGACTAGCGGGAGGCAAGGGTGTTAATGAGCAGTTCTTC. Translated: CTICFWGLAGGKGVNEQFF.

In its sample, this clonotype was seen many times. The chain couples TRBV12-3 or TRBV12-4 to TRBJ2-1; 10 bases are a match to TRBD1. Trimming removed 4 bases from V and 4 bases from J; junction bases left unmatched: 4. The CDR3 totals 15 residues. CDR3 DNA: TGTGCCAGCAGTTGGGGACAGGGGCCATACAATGAGCAGTTCTTC. Its translation: CASSWGQGPYNEQFF.

This clonotype was observed a few times. The V gene is TRBV2, the J gene TRBJ2-7, with D possibly being TRBD1 (6 bases). CDR3 length: 14 residues. Germline loops: CDR1 SNHLY, CDR2 FYNNEI. The germline V and J ends were trimmed by 4 bases and 2 bases, with 12 bases remaining between them. This chain's CDR3 is CASSGDTDAYEQYF. CDR3 in DNA: TGTGCCAGCAGTGGGGACACCGACGCCTACGAGCAGTACTTC.

This clonotype was seen repeatedly, ten times or more. Here the CDR3 reads CASSPYLGAPDAEAFF. The CDR3, as DNA: TGTGCCAGCAGTCCCTACTTGGGGGCGCCGGATGCTGAAGCTTTCTTT. The V gene is TRBV12-3 or TRBV12-4, the J gene TRBJ1-1, with a tentative D call TRBD1 (6 bases). With 5 bases removed from V and 6 bases from J, the gap between germline ends came to 22 bases. The CDR3 is 16 amino acids.

In its sample, this clonotype was seen many times. The chain couples TRBV12-3 or TRBV12-4 to TRBJ1-1, with a weak D call TRBD1 (5 bases). The CDR3 spans 14 residues. V was shortened by 0 bases and J by 4 bases, with 9 bases between the two germline ends. Here the CDR3 reads CASSLAGGITEAFF. DNA of the CDR3: TGTGCCAGCAGTTTAGCTGGGGGAATCACTGAAGCTTTCTTT.

In this sample, this clonotype turned up once. A single base separates this from a much larger clone, so it may be a read error. The chain joins TRBV4-1 to TRBJ2-4; 8 bases map to TRBD1. The CDR3 has 14 amino acids. Per germline, CDR1 MGHRA and CDR2 YSYEKL. V gave up 6 bases and J gave up 8 bases; unmatched junction bases: 9. The CDR3, as DNA: TGCGCCAGCAGAGCTCCGGGACAGGCGGACATTCAGTACTTC. It encodes CASRAPGQADIQYF.

This clonotype was counted at least ten times. The chain is built from TRBV5-1 and TRBJ2-2; 12 bases map to TRBD2. Germline V CDR1 and CDR2: SGHRS, YFSETQ. V lost 3 bases, J lost 4 bases, and 4 bases stayed unmatched. The CDR3 contains 16 residues. CDR3 sequence (DNA): TGCGCCAGCAGCTCGCGGACTAGCGGGACCACCGGGGAGCTGTTTTTT. This encodes CASSSRTSGTTGELFF.

The sample holds a few counts of this clonotype. The V gene is TRBV6-6, the J gene TRBJ2-2; unclear D gene. CDR1 MNHNY and CDR2 SVGAGI come from the germline V gene (reference sequence). The CDR3 sequence is 13 residues long. V was cut by 0 bases and J by 7 bases, with 6 bases left in between. The CDR3 sequence is CASSYSDSGELFF. CDR3 in DNA: TGTGCCAGCAGTTACTCCGATAGCGGGGAGCTGTTTTTT.

The genes are TRBV3-1 and TRBJ2-7, with D maybe TRBD2 (6 bases). Germline V CDR1 and CDR2: LGHDT, YNNKEL (reference sequence). This CDR3 has 14 amino acids. V lost 4 bases, J lost 5 bases, and 15 bases lay in between. The CDR3 DNA sequence: TGTGCCAGCAGCCTTGCGGGGACCGACCACGAGCAGTACGTC. Its translation: CASSLAGTDHEQYV.

This clonotype was found many times. The V call is TRBV24-1, the J call TRBJ2-1; no firm D call. V shed 7 bases and J shed 2 bases, with 14 bases lying between them. The CDR3 consists of 15 residues. The V gene's germline CDR1 is KGHDR and CDR2 SFDVKD. CDR3 sequence reads: CATRASGKAYNEQFF. The DNA for the CDR3 is TGTGCCACCAGAGCATCCGGCAAGGCCTACAATGAGCAGTTCTTC.

This clonotype was picked up a small number of times. The gene calls are TRBV5-1 and TRBJ2-3; TRBD2 matches 16 bases. Unmatched junction bases numbered 4, after V lost 3 bases and J lost 0 bases. The CDR3 has 18 amino acids. Germline CDR1 and CDR2: SGHRS and YFSETQ. The CDR3 nucleotides are TGCGCCAGCAGCTCCGGGACTAGCGGGAGGGGAAGCACAGATACGCAGTATTTT. It is translated as CASSSGTSGRGSTDTQYF.

A few counts support this clonotype. The rearrangement uses TRBV28 and TRBJ1-2; 8 nucleotides match TRBD1. V lost 4 bases, J lost 4 bases, and 8 bases stayed unmatched. The CDR3 totals 15 residues. Germline CDR1 reads MDHEN; CDR2 reads SYDVKM. This CDR3 reads CASSSGQGRGYGYTF. The CDR3 coding sequence is TGTGCCAGCAGTTCCGGACAGGGAAGGGGCTATGGCTACACCTTC.

V gene TRBV6-4 combines with J gene TRBJ2-2; no clear D. CDR3 length: 13 residues. Trimming removed 2 bases at V and 8 bases at J, with 9 bases between. CDR1 and CDR2 from the germline V gene are MRHNA and SNTAGT. The CDR3: CASSDVGQGELFF. The CDR3 DNA reads TGTGCCAGCAGTGACGTCGGTCAGGGGGAGCTGTTTTTT.

The chain recombines TRBV6-1 with TRBJ2-2; TRBD2 might be the D (6 bases). Germline assignment: CDR1 MNHNS and CDR2 SASEGT. The V end lost 6 bases, the J end lost 2 bases, and 16 bases lay between the germline ends. The CDR3 covers 16 residues. This CDR3 is CASREGRPINTGELFF. CDR3 nucleotides: TGTGCCAGCAGGGAGGGGAGGCCTATCAACACCGGGGAGCTGTTTTTT.